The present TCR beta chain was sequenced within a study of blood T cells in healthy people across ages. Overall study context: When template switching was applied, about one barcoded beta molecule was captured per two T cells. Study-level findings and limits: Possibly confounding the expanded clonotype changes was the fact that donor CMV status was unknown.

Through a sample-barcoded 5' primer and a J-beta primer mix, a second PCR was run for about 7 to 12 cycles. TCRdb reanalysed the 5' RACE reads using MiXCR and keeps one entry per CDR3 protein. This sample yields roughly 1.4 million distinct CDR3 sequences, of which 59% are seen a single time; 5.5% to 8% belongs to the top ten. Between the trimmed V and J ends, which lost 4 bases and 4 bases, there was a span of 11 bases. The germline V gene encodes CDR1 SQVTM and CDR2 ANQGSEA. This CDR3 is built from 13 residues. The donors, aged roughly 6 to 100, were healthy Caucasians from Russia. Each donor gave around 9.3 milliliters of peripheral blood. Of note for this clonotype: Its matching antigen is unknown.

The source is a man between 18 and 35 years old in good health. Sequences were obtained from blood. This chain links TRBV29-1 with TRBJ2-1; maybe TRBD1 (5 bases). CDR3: CSVGGIGYNEQFF. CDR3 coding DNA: TGCAGCGTTGGGGGCATCGGGTACAATGAGCAGTTCTTC.